This TCR beta chain appears in the sequencing data of a study of control samples from healthy donors and cancer patients. The CDR3 is made up of 11 amino acids. From germline, CDR1 is SQVTM and CDR2 ANQGSEA. V lost 7 bases to trimming and J lost 7 bases, with 10 bases between them. Some clones are missing from TCRdb's copy, which holds only in-frame ones; the method was immunoSEQ multiplex PCR. The sample lists approximately 150,000 clones, 85% to 95% occurring once. The chain joins TRBV29-1 to TRBJ1-4; D is ambiguous. This TCR was sampled from a woman younger than 30 in good health. The sequenced sample consisted of blood. CDR3 protein: CSGLDGEKLFF. In DNA, the CDR3 is TGCAGCGGATTAGATGGTGAAAAACTGTTTTTT.